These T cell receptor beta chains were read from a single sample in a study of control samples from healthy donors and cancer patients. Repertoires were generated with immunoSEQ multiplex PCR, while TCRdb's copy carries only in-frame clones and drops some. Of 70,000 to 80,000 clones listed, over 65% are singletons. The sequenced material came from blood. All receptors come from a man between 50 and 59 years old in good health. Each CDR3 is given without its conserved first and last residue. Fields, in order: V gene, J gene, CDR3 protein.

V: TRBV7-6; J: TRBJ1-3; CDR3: ASSPLWDTGNTIY
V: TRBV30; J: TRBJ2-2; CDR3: AWRGGRGAGELF
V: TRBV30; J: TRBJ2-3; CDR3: AWSGLRDTQY
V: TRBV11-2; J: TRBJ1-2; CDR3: ASSLLYGYT
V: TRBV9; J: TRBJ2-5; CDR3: ASNPLDLRGETQY
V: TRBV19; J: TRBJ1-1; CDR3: ASSKDRGLDTEAF
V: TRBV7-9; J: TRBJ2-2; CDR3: ASSLAKNLAFSGELF
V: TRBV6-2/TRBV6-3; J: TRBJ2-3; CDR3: ASSYAGGNTDTQY
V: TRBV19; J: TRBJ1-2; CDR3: ASSIVGQGNYGYT
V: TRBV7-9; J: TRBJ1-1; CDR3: ASSTSWGHTEAF
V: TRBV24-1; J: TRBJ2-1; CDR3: ATSAGTGPYNEQF
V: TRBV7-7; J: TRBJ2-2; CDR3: ASSPSLAGTGELF
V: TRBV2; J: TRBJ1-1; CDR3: ASSGGRGTEAF